This T cell receptor beta chain originates from a study of graft-versus-host responses after intestinal transplantation. For the study at large: Multivisceral, liver-intestinal, or isolated intestinal grafts went to recipients. Study-wide points: Declines in HvG clones occurring early post-transplant were associated with peak circulating GvH clone levels. Present in recipient marrow, GvH clones included some that appeared first in ileum or blood. The study found high graft-versus-host to host-versus-graft clonal ratios in allografts of patients with graft-donor T cell macrochimerism.

Worth noting for this clone: Its antigen is not identified.

This CDR3 comprises 17 residues. J was trimmed by 1 base and V by 4 bases; bases with no gene match: 7. Germline V gene lookup returns CDR1 MDHEN and CDR2 SYDVKM. Profiled with immunoSEQ multiplex PCR; TCRdb holds only in-frame clones, not every one. The table records 80,000 or so clones, about 90% of them present only once. The material was PBMCs, obtained 98 days after intestinal transplantation. The TCR sequence derives from a human patient who received an intestinal transplant, so some T cells may come from the graft donor. This chain links TRBV28 with TRBJ1-5, with 10 bases lining up with TRBD1. The CDR3 sequence is CASSSRTGGGSNQPQHF. The CDR3, as DNA: TGTGCCAGCAGTTCTCGGACAGGGGGAGGAAGCAATCAGCCCCAGCATTTT.